Listed below are T cell receptor beta chains from one sample, sequenced in a study of blood T cell repertoires in COVID-19. TCRdb keeps only in-frame clones here, not all; method: immunoSEQ multiplex PCR. The sample consists of around 100,000 clones, around nine tenths of them appearing once. Sequenced: peripheral blood. The receptors were gathered from a man between 45 and 60 years old with active or convalescent COVID-19. Each CDR3 is given with its conserved first and last residue. The D gene is left open where the match is weak. Size is stated for part of the rows, as once, few or many counts, or as a class when the clone is expanded.

j_call | d_call | v_call | clone_size | cdr3_nt | cdr3_aa
TRBJ2-5 | . | TRBV7-2 | . | TGTGCCAGCAGCTTCCAGGGGGGAGAGACCCAGTACTTC | CASSFQGGETQYF
TRBJ1-1 | . | TRBV10-2 | . | TGCGCCAGCAGCTCTGGGGAGGACGGTTTCTTT | CASSSGEDGFF
TRBJ1-3 | . | TRBV5-1 | . | TGCGCCAGCAGCTCTCGTACAGGCTCTGGAAACACCATATATTTT | CASSSRTGSGNTIYF
TRBJ1-2 | . | TRBV30 | . | TGTGCCTGGAGTGTCGGAGGGGCGGAGGGCTACACCTTC | CAWSVGGAEGYTF
TRBJ2-2 | . | TRBV18 | . | TGTGCCAGCTCACCACGGGCCCAGATCCCGAACACCGGGGAGCTGTTTTTT | CASSPRAQIPNTGELFF
TRBJ1-1 | . | TRBV27 | few | TGTGCCAGCAGTCCATGGGAGGGAAACACTGAAGCTTTCTTT | CASSPWEGNTEAFF
TRBJ2-2 | . | TRBV3-1/TRBV3-2 | . | TGTGCCAGCAGCCAAGTTACGGGGGGCCGGTACACCGGGGAGCTGTTTTTT | CASSQVTGGRYTGELFF
TRBJ2-7 | . | TRBV9 | . | TGTGCCAGCAGCGTAGCGACAGTTAGCTCCTACGAGCAGTACTTC | CASSVATVSSYEQYF
TRBJ2-3 | . | TRBV27 | once | TGTGCCAGCAGTTTAGAGTCGAGGGCCTACACAGATACGCAGTATTTT | CASSLESRAYTDTQYF
TRBJ2-2 | TRBD2 | TRBV4-3 | . | TGCGCCAGCAGCCAAGGGGGACTAGCGGGGTACACCGGGGAGCTGTTTTTT | CASSQGGLAGYTGELFF
TRBJ2-1 | TRBD2 | TRBV9 | . | TGTGCCAGCAGCGGTAGCGGGGTAGGTACTGAGCAGTTCTTC | CASSGSGVGTEQFF
TRBJ1-1 | . | TRBV10-3 | few | TGTGCCATCAGCAGGGGTGACGGTGAAGCTTTCTTT | CAISRGDGEAFF
TRBJ2-2 | TRBD2 | TRBV7-7 | . | TGTGCCAGCAGCGGGACTAGCGGGGGGCGGACCGGGGAGCTGTTTTTT | CASSGTSGGRTGELFF
TRBJ2-3 | TRBD2 | TRBV7-2 | once | TGTGCCAGCATACTAGCGGGGGGCACAGATACGCAGTATTTT | CASILAGGTDTQYF
TRBJ1-3 | . | TRBV10-3 | . | TGTGCCATCAGTGAACAGGGTCTTGGAAACACCATATATTTT | CAISEQGLGNTIYF
TRBJ2-5 | . | TRBV7-6 | few | TGTGCCAGCAGCTTAGTGGCAGGGGAGACGTTGAAGACCCAGTACTTC | CASSLVAGETLKTQYF
TRBJ2-1 | TRBD2 | TRBV9 | . | TGTGCCAGCAGCGTAGCTAAGTCGGTTGGGACTAGCGGGGGGAATGAGCAGTTCTTC | CASSVAKSVGTSGGNEQFF
TRBJ1-4 | . | TRBV12-3/TRBV12-4 | . | TGTGCCAGCAGTTTATTCGAGTCGGAAAAACTGTTTTTT | CASSLFESEKLFF
TRBJ1-4 | . | TRBV5-1 | . | TGCGCCAGCAGCTTGGAGAGTCCGATTGAAAAACTGTTTTTT | CASSLESPIEKLFF
TRBJ1-6 | . | TRBV5-1 | . | TGCGCCAGCAGCTTGGGACAAAATAATTCACCCCTCCACTTT | CASSLGQNNSPLHF